This T cell receptor beta chain was identified during a study of blood T cell repertoires in COVID-19. As for the study in general: Acute-phase and convalescent COVID-19 samples originated in the United States, Italy and Spain. PBMCs, B-cell-depleted T cells, or T cells provided the cDNA or gDNA that made up the material.

Germline CDR1 is SGHTA and CDR2 is FQGTGA. J gave up 4 bases and V 4 bases, and 8 bases lay outside the gene matches. This CDR3 region has 16 residues. Original processing notes: Quantification of nucleated cells was approximated via reference gene primer amplification. The repertoire was sequenced with immunoSEQ multiplex PCR; TCRdb's copy has only in-frame clones and lacks some. V and J calls and clone size are given by that table; D and trimming were obtained from the DNA. There are tens of thousands of clones in the sample; 75% to 95% occur only once, and about 18% lies in the top ten. This receptor was obtained from a human donor in a cohort sampled during active COVID-19. This chain connects TRBV7-3 to TRBJ2-3, with TRBD1 matching over 10 bases. The sequenced sample was peripheral blood. Written as DNA, the CDR3 is TGTGCCAGCAGCTCGACCGGGACAGGGGTGTCAGATACGCAGTATTTT. It is translated as CASSSTGTGVSDTQYF.